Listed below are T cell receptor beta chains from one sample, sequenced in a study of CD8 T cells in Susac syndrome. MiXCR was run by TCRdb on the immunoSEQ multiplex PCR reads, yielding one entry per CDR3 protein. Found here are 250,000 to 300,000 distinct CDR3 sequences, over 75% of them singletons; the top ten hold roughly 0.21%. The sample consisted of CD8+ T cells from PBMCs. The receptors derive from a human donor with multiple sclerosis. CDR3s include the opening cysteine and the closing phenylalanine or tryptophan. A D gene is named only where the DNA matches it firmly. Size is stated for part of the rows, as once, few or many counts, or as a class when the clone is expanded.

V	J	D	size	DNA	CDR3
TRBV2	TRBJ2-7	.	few	TGTGCCAGCAGTCGGACAGATTCCTACGAGCAGTACTTC	CASSRTDSYEQYF
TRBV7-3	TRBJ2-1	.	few	TGTGCCAGCAGCACCTCCACCGACCCTTCCTACAATGAGCAGTTCTTC	CASSTSTDPSYNEQFF
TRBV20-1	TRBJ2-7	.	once	TGCAGTGCTAGGGACCTACAGGGGGAGGGCTACGAGCAGTACTTC	CSARDLQGEGYEQYF
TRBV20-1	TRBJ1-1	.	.	TGCAGTGCCGCTTCCGGCACAGGAACTGAAGCTTTCTTT	CSAASGTGTEAFF
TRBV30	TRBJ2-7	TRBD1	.	TGTGCCTGGGGGACAGGACTCTACGAGCAGTACTTC	CAWGTGLYEQYF
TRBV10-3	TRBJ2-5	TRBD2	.	TGTGCCATCAGTGATCGGGGGGGAGGGCGAGAGACCCAGTACTTC	CAISDRGGGRETQYF
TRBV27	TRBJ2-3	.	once	TGTGCCAGCAGTGAGTTGGGAGGAAGCACAGATACGCAGTATTTT	CASSELGGSTDTQYF
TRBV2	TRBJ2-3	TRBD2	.	TGTGCCAGTACCAAAGGACTAGCGGGAACAGATACGCAGTATTTT	CASTKGLAGTDTQYF
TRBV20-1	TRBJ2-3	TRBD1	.	TGCAGTGCTACCCGGGACAGAGCAGATACGCAGTATTTT	CSATRDRADTQYF
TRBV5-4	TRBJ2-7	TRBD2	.	TGTGCCAGCAGCTCTGCGGTCTTCGGGGTAGCGGGAGACCTCTACGAGCAGTACTTC	CASSSAVFGVAGDLYEQYF
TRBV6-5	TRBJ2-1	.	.	TGTGCCAGCAGTTACTCCCTCGATCGTCCGTTGGGGATGAATGAGCAGTTCTTC	CASSYSLDRPLGMNEQFF
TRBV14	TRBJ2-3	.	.	TGTGCCAGCAGCCCTACCTCCGCGGCCCCAGGAGATACGCAGTATTTT	CASSPTSAAPGDTQYF
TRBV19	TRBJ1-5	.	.	TGTGCCGGGGGTCTGGGTGGCCAGCCCCAGCATTTT	CAGGLGGQPQHF